Listed below are T cell receptor beta chains from one sample, sequenced in a study of cytomegalovirus exposure and HLA in healthy donors. Some clones are missing from TCRdb's copy, which holds only in-frame ones; the method was immunoSEQ multiplex PCR. The sample includes around 140,000 clones, approximately 80% seen only once; the top ten take 2% to 2.5%. The sequencing input was PBMCs. These receptors all come from a woman between 18 and 29 years old in good health and CMV-seropositive. CDR3s include the opening cysteine and the closing phenylalanine or tryptophan. A D gene is named only where the DNA matches it firmly. For some rows the clone size is stated as once, few or many, or as a class when expanded; others skip it.

v_gene,j_gene,len,abundance,d_gene,CDR3nt,CDR3aa
TRBV5-1,TRBJ2-7,16,-,TRBD2,TGCGCCAGCAGCGCCGAGGGACTAGCGGGGGGTCAAGAGCAGTACTTC,CASSAEGLAGGQEQYF
TRBV5-3,TRBJ2-1,14,-,-,TGTGCCAGAAGCTTGGTCGCCGGGTGGGATGAGCAGTTCTTC,CARSLVAGWDEQFF
TRBV7-2,TRBJ1-5,13,-,TRBD1,TGTGCCAGCAGCGAGACAGGGAAACAGCCCCAGCATTTT,CASSETGKQPQHF
TRBV6-6,TRBJ2-7,16,-,-,TGTGCCAGCAGTTACTCGAAAGCAGGTTTCGCCTACGAGCAGTACTTC,CASSYSKAGFAYEQYF
TRBV7-9,TRBJ2-3,14,-,TRBD2,TGTGCCAGCAGCTCAGCGGGGGGAACAGATACGCAGTATTTT,CASSSAGGTDTQYF
TRBV14,TRBJ1-2,13,-,-,TGTGCCAGCAGCCAAGATCTTGAGGGCGGCTACACCTTC,CASSQDLEGGYTF
TRBV6-5,TRBJ1-2,13,-,-,TGTGCCAGCACTCCGGGTGGCAGGGGCCCCTACACCTTC,CASTPGGRGPYTF
TRBV11-2,TRBJ1-1,16,-,-,TGTGCCAGCAGCTCATCATGGGGAGTACCTGGCACTGAAGCTTTCTTT,CASSSSWGVPGTEAFF
TRBV28,TRBJ2-5,13,-,TRBD2,TGTGCCAGCAGTCTAGCGGTCCAAGAGACCCAGTACTTC,CASSLAVQETQYF
TRBV5-5,TRBJ1-6,15,-,TRBD1,TGTGCCAGCAGCGCTCGGGACAGGTATAATTCACCCCTCCACTTT,CASSARDRYNSPLHF
TRBV7-9,TRBJ1-3,15,-,TRBD1,TGTGCCAGCAGCTTACTTACAGGGGCTGGAAACACCATATATTTT,CASSLLTGAGNTIYF
TRBV2,TRBJ2-4,16,-,-,TGTGCCAGCACCCTACCGGCAGGGTTAGCCAAAAACATTCAGTACTTC,CASTLPAGLAKNIQYF
TRBV7-2,TRBJ1-2,15,-,TRBD1,TGTGCCAGCAGCTTAGAGGGGGCCATGCCTTATGGCTACACCTTC,CASSLEGAMPYGYTF
TRBV4-1,TRBJ1-5,16,-,TRBD1,TGCGCCAGCAGCCAAGGGGTGGGGACAGATAATCAGCCCCAGCATTTT,CASSQGVGTDNQPQHF
TRBV9,TRBJ2-2,14,-,TRBD1,TGTGCCAGCACCTCGGACAGGGGGCCCGGGGAGCTGTTTTTT,CASTSDRGPGELFF
TRBV4-1,TRBJ1-5,13,-,-,TGCGCCAGCGGGGGCCAGGGGAATCAGCCCCAGCATTTT,CASGGQGNQPQHF
TRBV29-1,TRBJ1-2,13,-,-,TGCAGCGTTGAGGGGCAGGGAAACTATGGCTACACCTTC,CSVEGQGNYGYTF
TRBV5-1,TRBJ2-2,19,once,TRBD2,TGCGCCAGCAGCTTGGCTAGCGGGGGGGCCGGAGGAGGTACCGGGGAGCTGTTTTTT,CASSLASGGAGGGTGELFF
TRBV28,TRBJ2-7,16,-,TRBD1,TGTGCCAGCAGTTCCCCGGGACAGGGACTCTCCTACGAGCAGTACTTC,CASSSPGQGLSYEQYF
TRBV6-4,TRBJ2-3,15,-,TRBD1,TGTGCCAGCAGTGAGGGGACAGGGGAAGCAGATACGCAGTATTTT,CASSEGTGEADTQYF
TRBV9,TRBJ1-1,15,-,-,TGTGCCAGCAGCGTAGCCACAGACATGAACACTGAAGCTTTCTTT,CASSVATDMNTEAFF
TRBV18,TRBJ2-2,15,-,-,TGTGCCAGCTCACCACAGGGGGCGAACACCGGGGAGCTGTTTTTT,CASSPQGANTGELFF
TRBV9,TRBJ2-5,18,-,-,TGTGCCAGCAGCGTACTAGCGGGGGGACAGGGGTACCAAGAGACCCAGTACTTC,CASSVLAGGQGYQETQYF
TRBV28,TRBJ2-2,15,-,TRBD1,TGTGCCAGCAGTCCGGGACAGGGGCACACCGGGGAGCTGTTTTTT,CASSPGQGHTGELFF
TRBV7-6,TRBJ1-4,14,-,-,TGTGCCAGCAGCTTAGGGCAGAGGAATGAAAAACTGTTTTTT,CASSLGQRNEKLFF
TRBV7-9,TRBJ2-4,18,-,-,TGTGCCAGCAGCATAACCCTAGGGGGGGCGCAGGGAGGATACATTCAGTACTTC,CASSITLGGAQGGYIQYF
TRBV6-1,TRBJ2-1,13,-,TRBD2,TGTGCCAGCAGTGAATCACCTACGGGGGGGTTATTCTTC,CASSESPTGGLFF
TRBV7-9,TRBJ1-2,16,few,-,TGTGCCAGCAGCCCGCTGCGGACATCCTCTAACTATGGCTACACCTTC,CASSPLRTSSNYGYTF
TRBV5-1,TRBJ1-1,15,-,-,TGCGCCAGCAGCTTGGAAGAGGGCCGGAACACTGAAGCTTTCTTT,CASSLEEGRNTEAFF
TRBV10-3,TRBJ1-6,16,-,-,TGTGCCATCAGTGAGTACAGTGGGAGTCCGGATTCACCCCTCCACTTT,CAISEYSGSPDSPLHF
TRBV28,TRBJ2-3,14,medium-sized,TRBD1,TGTGCCAGCAGCTCACAGGGGAACGCAGATACGCAGTATTTT,CASSSQGNADTQYF
TRBV19,TRBJ1-5,15,-,-,TGTGCCAGTAGTCACTCGGGGGGGAAAAATCAGCCCCAGCATTTT,CASSHSGGKNQPQHF
TRBV2,TRBJ2-5,13,few,-,TGTGCCAGCAGGATTCGGGGTGGAGAGACCCAGTACTTC,CASRIRGGETQYF
TRBV11-2,TRBJ1-2,19,-,TRBD1,TGTGCCAGCAGCTTAGTTGGGACAGCAACGGCCTCCTCTAACTATGGCTACACCTTC,CASSLVGTATASSNYGYTF
TRBV6-6,TRBJ1-1,14,once,TRBD1,TGTGCCAGCACCCGTGACAGGGTTGAGGGAAAAGCTTTCTTT,CASTRDRVEGKAFF
TRBV7-2,TRBJ2-7,11,-,-,TGTGCCAGCAGCCTCAACTACGAGCAGTACTTC,CASSLNYEQYF
TRBV4-1,TRBJ2-5,15,-,-,TGCGCCAGCAGCCAAGATTGGGGGGTTGAGGAGACCCAGTACTTC,CASSQDWGVEETQYF
TRBV7-9,TRBJ2-5,12,-,-,TGTGCCAGCAGCTTACACGGTGAGACCCAGTACTTC,CASSLHGETQYF
TRBV7-7,TRBJ2-3,16,once,TRBD2,TGTGCCAGCAGCTTAGGGGCTAGCGGGGGAGGAGATACGCAGTATTTT,CASSLGASGGGDTQYF